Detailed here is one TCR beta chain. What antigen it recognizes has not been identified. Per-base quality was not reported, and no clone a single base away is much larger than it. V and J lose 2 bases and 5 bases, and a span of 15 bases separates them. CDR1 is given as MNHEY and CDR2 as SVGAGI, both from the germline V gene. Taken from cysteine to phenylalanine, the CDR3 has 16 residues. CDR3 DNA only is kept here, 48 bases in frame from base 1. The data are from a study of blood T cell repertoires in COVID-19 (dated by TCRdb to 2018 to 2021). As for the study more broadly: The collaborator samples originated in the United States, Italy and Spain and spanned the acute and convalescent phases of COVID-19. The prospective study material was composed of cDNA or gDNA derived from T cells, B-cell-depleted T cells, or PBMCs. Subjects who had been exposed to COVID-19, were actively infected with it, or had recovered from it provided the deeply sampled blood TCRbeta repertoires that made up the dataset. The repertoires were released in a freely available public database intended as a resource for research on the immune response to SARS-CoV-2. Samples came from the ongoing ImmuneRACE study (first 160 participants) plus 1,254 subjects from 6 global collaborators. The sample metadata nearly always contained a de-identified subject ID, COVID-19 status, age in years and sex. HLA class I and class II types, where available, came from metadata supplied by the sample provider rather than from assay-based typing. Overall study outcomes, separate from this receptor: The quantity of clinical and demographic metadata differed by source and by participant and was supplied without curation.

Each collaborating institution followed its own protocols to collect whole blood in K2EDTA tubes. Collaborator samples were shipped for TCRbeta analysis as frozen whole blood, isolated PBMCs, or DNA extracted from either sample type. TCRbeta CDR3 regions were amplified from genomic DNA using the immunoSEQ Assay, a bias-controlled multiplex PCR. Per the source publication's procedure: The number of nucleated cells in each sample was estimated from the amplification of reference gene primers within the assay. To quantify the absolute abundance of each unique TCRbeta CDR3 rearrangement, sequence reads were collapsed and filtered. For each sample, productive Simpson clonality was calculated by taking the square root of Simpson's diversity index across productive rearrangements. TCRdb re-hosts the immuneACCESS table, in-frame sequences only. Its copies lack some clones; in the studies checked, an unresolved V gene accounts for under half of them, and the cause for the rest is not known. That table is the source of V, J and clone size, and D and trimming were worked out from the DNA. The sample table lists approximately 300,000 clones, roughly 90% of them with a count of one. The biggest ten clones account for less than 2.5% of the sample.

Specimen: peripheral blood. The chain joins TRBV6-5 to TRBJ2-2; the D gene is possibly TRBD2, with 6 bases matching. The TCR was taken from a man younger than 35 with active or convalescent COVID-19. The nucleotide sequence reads TGTGCCAGCAGTTACCATAGCGGAGGCGGTACCGGGGAGCTGTTTTTT. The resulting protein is CASSYHSGGGTGELFF.